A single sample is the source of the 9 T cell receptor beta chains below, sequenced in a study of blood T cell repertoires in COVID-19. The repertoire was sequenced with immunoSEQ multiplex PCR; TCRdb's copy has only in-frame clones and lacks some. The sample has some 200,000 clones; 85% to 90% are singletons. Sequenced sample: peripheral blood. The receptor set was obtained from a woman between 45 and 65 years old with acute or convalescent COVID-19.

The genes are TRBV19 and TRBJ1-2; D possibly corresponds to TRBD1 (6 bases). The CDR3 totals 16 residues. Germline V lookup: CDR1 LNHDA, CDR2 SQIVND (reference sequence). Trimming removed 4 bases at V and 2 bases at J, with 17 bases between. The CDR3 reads CASSTIGGAGNYGYTF. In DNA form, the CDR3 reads TGTGCCAGTAGTACAATCGGGGGGGCTGGAAACTATGGCTACACCTTC.

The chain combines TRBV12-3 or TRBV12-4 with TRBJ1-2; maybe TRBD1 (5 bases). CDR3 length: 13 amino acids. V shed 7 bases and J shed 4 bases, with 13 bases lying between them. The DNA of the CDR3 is TGTGCCAGCACCCCTCGGGGGTCCTATGGCTACACCTTC. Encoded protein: CASTPRGSYGYTF.

Here the CDR3 reads CASSSKGDEQYF. The CDR3 region has the DNA TGTGCCAGCTCCTCCAAGGGGGACGAGCAGTACTTC. The chain employs TRBV18 and TRBJ2-7; D may be TRBD1 (6 bases). Germline assignment: CDR1 KGHSH and CDR2 LQKENI. Trimming took 6 bases from V and 5 from J, leaving 11 bases between them. The CDR3 loop spans 12 amino acids.

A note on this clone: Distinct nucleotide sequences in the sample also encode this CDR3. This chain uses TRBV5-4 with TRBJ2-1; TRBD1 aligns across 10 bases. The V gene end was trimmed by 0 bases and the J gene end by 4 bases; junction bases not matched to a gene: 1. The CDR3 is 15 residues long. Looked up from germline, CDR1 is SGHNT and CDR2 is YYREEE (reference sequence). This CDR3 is CASSLGQGAYNEQFF. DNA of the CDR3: TGTGCCAGCAGCTTGGGACAGGGGGCGTACAATGAGCAGTTCTTC.

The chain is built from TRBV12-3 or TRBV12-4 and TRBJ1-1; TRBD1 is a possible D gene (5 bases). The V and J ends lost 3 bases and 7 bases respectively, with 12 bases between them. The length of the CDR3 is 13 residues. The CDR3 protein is CASSLAGLGEAFF. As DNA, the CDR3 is TGTGCCAGCAGTTTGGCGGGGCTTGGTGAAGCTTTCTTT.

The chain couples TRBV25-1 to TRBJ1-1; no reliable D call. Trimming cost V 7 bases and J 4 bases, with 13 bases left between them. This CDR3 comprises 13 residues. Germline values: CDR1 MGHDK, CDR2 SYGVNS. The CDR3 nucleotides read TGTGCCAGCACCCTCCCGGGGAGCACTGAAGCTTTCTTT. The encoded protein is CASTLPGSTEAFF.

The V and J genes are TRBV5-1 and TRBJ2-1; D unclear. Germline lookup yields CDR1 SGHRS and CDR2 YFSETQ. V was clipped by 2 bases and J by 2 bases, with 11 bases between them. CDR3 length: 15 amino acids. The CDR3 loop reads CASSLTVATYNEQFF. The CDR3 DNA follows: TGCGCCAGCAGCTTAACGGTCGCGACCTACAATGAGCAGTTCTTC.

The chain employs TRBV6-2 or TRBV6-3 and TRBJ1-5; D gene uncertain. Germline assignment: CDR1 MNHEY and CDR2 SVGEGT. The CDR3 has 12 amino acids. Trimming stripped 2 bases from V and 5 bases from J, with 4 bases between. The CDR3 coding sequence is TGTGCCAGCAGTTACCAGGATCAGCCCCAGCATTTT. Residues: CASSYQDQPQHF.

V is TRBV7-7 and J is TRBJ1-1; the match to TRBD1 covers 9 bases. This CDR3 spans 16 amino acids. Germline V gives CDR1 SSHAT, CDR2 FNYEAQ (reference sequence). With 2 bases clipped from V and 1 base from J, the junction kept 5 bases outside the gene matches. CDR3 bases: TGTGCCAGCAGCTTACCGACAGGGGGGGGGAACACTGAAGCTTTCTTT. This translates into CASSLPTGGGNTEAFF.